One sample yielded the 21 T cell receptor beta chains listed below, sequenced in a study of beta chain features in type 1 diabetes. All of the isolated RNA was reverse transcribed, so expressed TCRB transcripts were sequenced. Libraries were prepared by immunoSEQ multiplex PCR; TCRdb keeps only in-frame clonotypes and omits some of them. The data hold 250,000 to 300,000 clones, with around 25% observed a single time. These receptors have no known antigen. General observations from the study: Type 1 diabetes patients showed a moderate but significant shortening of TCRB CDR3s in all four CD4+ subsets.

Specimen: naive CD4+ T cells from blood. These receptor sequences come from a woman aged 25 to 39 with type 1 diabetes.

The V gene is TRBV5-1, the J gene TRBJ1-2; D is unclear. The CDR3 has 15 amino acids. CDR1 and CDR2 (germline): SGHRS, YFSETQ. V lost 0 bases to trimming and J lost 3 bases, with 12 bases between them. CDR3 loop: CASSLAGGMDYGYTF. DNA of the CDR3: TGCGCCAGCAGCTTGGCGGGAGGGATGGACTATGGCTACACCTTC.

V is TRBV5-1 and J is TRBJ2-1, with 8 nucleotides matching TRBD1. The germline gives CDR1 SGHRS, CDR2 YFSETQ. Trimming removed 4 bases from V and 6 bases from J; junction bases left unmatched: 6. The CDR3 runs to 14 residues. The CDR3 DNA is TGCGCCAGCAGCGTTGGAACAGGGGGCAATGAGCAGTTCTTC. Translation: CASSVGTGGNEQFF.

This clone appeared a few times. The chain links TRBV30 to TRBJ1-2; D gene ambiguous. CDR1 is GTSNPN and CDR2 is SVGIG in the germline V gene (reference sequence). This CDR3 region has 11 residues. The CDR3 nucleotides are TGTGTCCTGGAGCAGAACTATGGCTACACCTTC. It encodes CVLEQNYGYTF.

This clone was seen only a few times. The chain couples TRBV2 to TRBJ2-7, with 7 bases matching TRBD1. This CDR3 contains 13 residues. Per germline, CDR1 SNHLY and CDR2 FYNNEI. V lost 11 bases, J lost 0 bases, and 7 bases stayed unmatched. DNA of the CDR3: TGTGCCGGAGGAAGGACAGGCTCCTACGAGCAGTACTTC. It is translated as CAGGRTGSYEQYF.

The chain uses TRBV18 and TRBJ2-1; 9 bases match TRBD1. CDR3 length equals 16 residues. Germline values: CDR1 KGHSH, CDR2 LQKENI. Trimming removed 1 base from V and 7 bases from J; junction bases left unmatched: 8. The DNA of the CDR3 is TGTGCCAGCTCACCACGAACAGGGGGCTTGGGGAATGAGCAGTTCTTC. Amino acid sequence: CASSPRTGGLGNEQFF.

The chain links TRBV29-1 to TRBJ1-2, with 9 bases fitting TRBD1. The V and J ends lost 7 bases and 6 bases, in that order; junction bases with no gene match: 3. From germline, CDR1 is SQVTM and CDR2 ANQGSEA. This CDR3 comprises 11 residues. DNA of the CDR3: TGCAGCGCCCGGACAGGGGATGGCTACACCTTC. Amino acid sequence: CSARTGDGYTF.

This chain joins TRBV6-5 and TRBJ1-2; D might be TRBD1 (5 bases). The CDR3 length is 14 residues. The germline V gene encodes CDR1 MNHEY and CDR2 SVGAGI. V was shortened by 0 bases and J by 2 bases, with 7 bases between the two germline ends. The CDR3 spells CASSYSTDNYGYTF. The DNA of the CDR3 is TGTGCCAGCAGTTACTCGACAGACAACTATGGCTACACCTTC.

J is TRBJ2-1 and V is TRBV29-1, with a tentative D call TRBD1 (6 bases). Looked up from germline, CDR1 is SQVTM and CDR2 is ANQGSEA. The CDR3 is made up of 14 amino acids. Trimming removed 2 bases at V and 3 bases at J, with 11 bases between. CDR3 residues: CSVEKDRGYNEQFF. The DNA for the CDR3 is TGCAGCGTTGAAAAGGACAGAGGCTACAATGAGCAGTTCTTC.

In its sample, this clone was seen a few times. V gene TRBV30 combines with J gene TRBJ1-3; D is uncertain. Germline CDR1 GTSNPN, CDR2 SVGIG (reference sequence). The length of the CDR3 is 12 residues. Trimming took off 5 bases at V and 0 bases at J, with 5 bases between the two ends. The CDR3 is CAWRGSGNTIYF. The CDR3 DNA reads TGTGCCTGGCGAGGCTCTGGAAACACCATATATTTT.

The gene calls are TRBV28 and TRBJ2-1; possible D gene TRBD2, 5 bases. The CDR3 is 15 amino acids. Trimming cost V 2 bases and J 9 bases, with 17 bases left between them. Germline values: CDR1 MDHEN, CDR2 SYDVKM. The CDR3: CASSLGVAGMAEQFF. The CDR3 DNA is TGTGCCAGCAGTTTAGGCGTAGCCGGGATGGCTGAGCAGTTCTTC.

Only a few counts were recorded for this clone. This chain uses TRBV2 with TRBJ2-7, with D perhaps matching TRBD1 (5 bases). CDR1 and CDR2 (germline): SNHLY, FYNNEI. The CDR3 has 12 residues. V was clipped by 3 bases and J by 5 bases, with 8 bases between them. Here the CDR3 DNA reads TGTGCCAGCAGTGACAGGGCCCACGAGCAGTACTTC. Protein sequence: CASSDRAHEQYF.

This clone appeared a few times. The CDR3 nucleotides read TGTGCCAGCAGCGGCGTGGGAGGCCCTAGCACAGATACGCAGTATTTT. Its protein product is CASSGVGGPSTDTQYF. The chain uses TRBV9 and TRBJ2-3, with a tentative D call TRBD2 (6 bases). There are 16 residues in the CDR3. The V gene lost 3 bases and the J gene lost 0 bases, with 14 bases spanning the gap. Germline CDR1 is SGDLS and CDR2 is YYNGEE.

This clone was detected a few times. The V call is TRBV5-1, the J call TRBJ2-3; the D gene is possibly TRBD1 (5 bases). This CDR3 has 14 residues. V shed 1 base and J shed 2 bases, with 8 bases lying between them. The germline V gene has CDR1 SGHRS and CDR2 YFSETQ. The CDR3 nucleotides read TGCGCCAGCAGCTTGCGACAGTTCACAGATACGCAGTATTTT. Translated, it gives CASSLRQFTDTQYF.

The chain recombines TRBV11-2 with TRBJ2-1; 12 nucleotides match TRBD2. Germline values: CDR1 SGHAT, CDR2 FQNNGV. J was trimmed by 4 bases and V by 0 bases; bases with no gene match: 1. This CDR3 has 16 residues. The CDR3 spells CASSLDLAGGYNEQFF. Written as DNA, the CDR3 is TGTGCCAGCAGCTTAGATCTAGCGGGAGGGTACAATGAGCAGTTCTTC.

V usage is TRBV28 and J usage is TRBJ2-3; the D gene is possibly TRBD2 (6 bases). Trimming removed 6 bases at V and 5 bases at J, with 12 bases between. The CDR3 runs 13 residues. CDR1 and CDR2 (germline): MDHEN, SYDVKM. The CDR3 is CASSTLGRDTQYF. The DNA for the CDR3 is TGTGCCAGCAGCACCCTCGGGAGAGATACGCAGTATTTT.

For the CDR3, the DNA is TGTGCCAGCAGCCCCCGTCGGACTAGCAGTCCCTACGAGCAGTACTTC. Translating it yields CASSPRRTSSPYEQYF. This chain joins TRBV13 and TRBJ2-7; 8 positions agree with TRBD2. The junction had 11 bases not matched to a gene; V was cut back by 5 bases and J by 2 bases. The CDR3 extends over 16 amino acids. Germline V lookup: CDR1 PRHDT, CDR2 FYEKMQ (reference sequence).

This clone showed up just a few times. This chain joins TRBV2 and TRBJ1-1; tentatively, D is TRBD1 (5 bases). Germline CDR1 reads SNHLY; CDR2 reads FYNNEI. V lost 6 bases, J lost 7 bases, and 9 bases lay in between. The CDR3 extends over 11 amino acids. DNA for the CDR3: TGTGCCAGCAGCAGACAGAGTGAAGCTTTCTTT. As protein: CASSRQSEAFF.

This clone was seen only a few times. The rearrangement links TRBV15 to TRBJ1-1, with a weak D call TRBD1 (5 bases). V lost 0 bases, J lost 4 bases, and 12 bases lay in between. This CDR3 comprises 15 residues. CDR1 and CDR2 from the germline V gene are LNHNV and YYDKDF (reference sequence). CDR3 sequence reads: CATSRDPGLITEAFF. The DNA for the CDR3 is TGTGCCACCAGCAGAGATCCAGGGTTAATCACTGAAGCTTTCTTT. Looking up the rest from reference TRBV15 and TRBJ1-1 gives the full variable domain: DAMVIQNPRYQVTQFGKPVTLSCSQTLNHNVMYWYQQKSSQAPKLLFHYYDKDFNNEADTPDNFQSRRPNTSFCFLDIRSPGLGDTAMYLCATSRDPGLITEAFFGQGTRLTVV.

The chain has TRBV4-1 and TRBJ2-1; the match to TRBD2 covers 11 bases. CDR1 and CDR2 (germline): MGHRA, YSYEKL. J was trimmed by 4 bases and V by 4 bases; bases with no gene match: 9. This CDR3 is 17 amino acids long. In DNA, the CDR3 is TGCGCCAGCAGCCCCGGTAGCGGGAGGGGAAAGTACAATGAGCAGTTCTTC. This sequence encodes CASSPGSGRGKYNEQFF.

This chain joins TRBV29-1 and TRBJ2-7; TRBD2 agrees at 8 bases. CDR3 length: 13 residues. V was pared by 4 bases and J by 2 bases, with 4 bases of the junction left unmatched. In germline, CDR1 is SQVTM, CDR2 ANQGSEA. In DNA, the CDR3 is TGCAGCGTTGGGGCTAGCGGGCCCTACGAGCAGTACTTC. It codes for CSVGASGPYEQYF.

This clone has a handful of counts. V is TRBV18 and J is TRBJ1-3, with a weak D call TRBD1 (5 bases). The V end was cut by 3 bases, the J end by 0 bases, with 12 bases between. CDR1 and CDR2 (germline): KGHSH, LQKENI. This CDR3 region has 16 residues. CDR3 in amino acids: CASSPPTVNSGNTIYF. CDR3 nucleotide sequence: TGTGCCAGCTCACCGCCGACAGTGAACTCTGGAAACACCATATATTTT.